This T cell receptor (beta chain) originates from a study of T-cell memory formation after mild COVID-19. TCRdb re-derived calls from the 5' RACE reads in MiXCR, one entry per CDR3 protein. This table holds 85,000 to 130,000 distinct CDR3 sequences, over 8.5% found once. In this sample, this clonotype turned up many times. Its antigen remains unidentified. Study-wide results and limits: Largely, contracting CD4+ clones fell within CM and EM, and contracting CD8+ clones within EMRA. The study detected some responding clones in pre-infection memory, suggesting cross-reactive memory joined.

CDR1 and CDR2 from the germline V gene are LGHNA and YNFKEQ. Losses at the gene ends were 3 bases for V and 0 bases for J; bases not matched to a gene: 6. The CDR3 is 16 residues long. The TCR originated in a man between 18 and 29 years old who had mild COVID-19 (a few samples of this study predate the infection). Cell type and time point are not known. Sequencing was performed on PBMCs or a T cell subset sorted from them (not recorded which). The chain is built from TRBV4-2 and TRBJ2-7, with TRBD2 matching over 9 bases. DNA for the CDR3: TGTGCCAGCAGCCAGGTTAGCGGGGGTAGCTCCTACGAGCAGTACTTC. Translation: CASSQVSGGSSYEQYF.